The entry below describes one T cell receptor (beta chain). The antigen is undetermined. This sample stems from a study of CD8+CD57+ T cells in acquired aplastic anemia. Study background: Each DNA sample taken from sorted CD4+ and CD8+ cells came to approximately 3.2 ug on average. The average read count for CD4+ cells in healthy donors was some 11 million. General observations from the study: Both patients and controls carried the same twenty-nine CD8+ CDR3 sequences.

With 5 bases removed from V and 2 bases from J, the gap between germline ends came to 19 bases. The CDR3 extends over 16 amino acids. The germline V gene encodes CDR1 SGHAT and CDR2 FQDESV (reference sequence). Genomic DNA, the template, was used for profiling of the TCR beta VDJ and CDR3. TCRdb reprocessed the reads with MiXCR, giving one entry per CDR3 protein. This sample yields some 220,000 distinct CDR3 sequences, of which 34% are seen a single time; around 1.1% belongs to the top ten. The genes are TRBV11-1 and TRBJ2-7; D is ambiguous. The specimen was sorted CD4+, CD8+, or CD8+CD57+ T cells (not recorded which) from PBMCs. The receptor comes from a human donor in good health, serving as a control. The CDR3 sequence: CASSPGSLLGTYEQYF. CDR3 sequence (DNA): TGTGCCAGCAGCCCAGGTAGCCTCCTTGGCACCTACGAGCAGTACTTC.